Below are 28 T cell receptor beta chains sequenced from a single sample in a study of cytomegalovirus exposure and HLA in healthy donors. The primer mix had 60 Vbeta and 13 Jbeta primers. The repertoire was sequenced with immunoSEQ multiplex PCR; TCRdb's copy has only in-frame clones and lacks some. Among about 100,000 clones listed, about 79% were seen once. The sample was PBMCs. All receptors come from a female donor in good health and CMV-seropositive.

This CDR3 reads CASRRTSGSRAQYF. As DNA, the CDR3 is TGTGCCAGCAGGAGGACTAGCGGGAGCAGGGCCCAGTACTTC. The chain is built from TRBV5-6 and TRBJ2-5; 13 bases fit TRBD2. Germline loops: CDR1 SGHDT, CDR2 YYEEEE. V was clipped by 5 bases and J by 9 bases; unmatched bases: 7. This CDR3 has 14 amino acids.

The rearrangement uses TRBV5-1 and TRBJ2-5, with 8 bases that match TRBD1. With the DNA end fitting TRBJ2-7 better, the J assignment may be wrong. The CDR3 is made up of 16 amino acids. Germline V gene lookup returns CDR1 SGHRS and CDR2 YFSETQ. The DNA for the CDR3 is TGCGCCAGCAGCCTCCAAATCGGGACAGGCTCCTACGAGCAGTACTTC. Protein product: CASSLQIGTGSYEQYF.

About this clone itself: Other DNA sequences of this sample code for an identical CDR3. The rearrangement links TRBV15 to TRBJ1-4; 12 bases fit TRBD1. The germline gives CDR1 LNHNV, CDR2 YYDKDF (reference sequence). V lost 9 bases and J lost 5; bases outside the gene matches: 7. The CDR3 consists of 15 residues. The CDR3 sequence: CATRDRGRENEKLFF. In nucleotides, the CDR3 is TGTGCCACTAGGGACAGGGGGCGCGAAAATGAAAAACTGTTTTTT.

This rearrangement joins TRBV19 to TRBJ1-4, with 9 positions matching TRBD1. CDR3 length: 15 amino acids. Germline CDR1 is LNHDA and CDR2 is SQIVND (reference sequence). After removal of 8 bases from V and 11 bases from J, the junction contained 15 bases not matched to a gene. This CDR3 reads CASRSSTGGAEKLFF. CDR3 bases: TGTGCCAGTCGGAGTTCCACAGGGGGCGCGGAGAAACTGTTTTTT.

The chain links TRBV9 to TRBJ1-2; D not resolved. This CDR3 is 14 amino acids long. Trimming took 0 bases from V and 4 from J, leaving 10 bases between them. Per germline, CDR1 SGDLS and CDR2 YYNGEE. The CDR3 DNA sequence: TGTGCCAGCAGCGTAGGCGGTGGGTTCTATGGCTACACCTTC. Translating it yields CASSVGGGFYGYTF.

The chain has TRBV2 and TRBJ2-3, with 7 bases aligning to TRBD1. The CDR3 runs 15 residues. With 6 bases clipped from V and 2 bases from J, the junction kept 8 bases outside the gene matches. Germline V gene sequence: CDR1 SNHLY, CDR2 FYNNEI. The DNA of the CDR3 is TGTGCCAGCAGCCCCTTCGACAGGGCCACAGATACGCAGTATTTT. Protein sequence: CASSPFDRATDTQYF.

The chain combines TRBV5-5 with TRBJ2-1; no definite D call. V shed 2 bases and J shed 9 bases, with 18 bases lying between them. This CDR3 region has 15 residues. The germline V gene has CDR1 SGHKS and CDR2 YYEKEE (reference sequence). The DNA of the CDR3 is TGTGCCAGCAGCTTAGTCCTCGCTCTGACGGGTGAGCAGTTCTTC. Translating it yields CASSLVLALTGEQFF.

The V call is TRBV2, the J call TRBJ2-3; TRBD2 agrees at 15 bases. Germline CDR1 and CDR2: SNHLY and FYNNEI. The CDR3 runs 21 residues. V shed 7 bases, J shed 6 bases, and the junction held 23 bases outside the gene matches. CDR3 bases: TGTGCCAGCACTAAGCCTGCAGGGGGCGGACTAGCGGGAGGGCCAGGGGATACGCAGTATTTT. The encoded protein is CASTKPAGGGLAGGPGDTQYF. Based on the CDR3 plus reference TRBV2 and TRBJ2-3, the full variable domain is EPEVTQTPSHQVTQMGQEVILRCVPISNHLYFYWYRQILGQKVEFLVSFYNNEISEKSEIFDDQFSVERPDGSNFTLKIRSTKLEDSAMYFCASTKPAGGGLAGGPGDTQYFGPGTRLTVL.

V and J are TRBV6-5 and TRBJ2-3, with 8 bases lining up with TRBD1. The CDR3 extends over 13 amino acids. Germline CDR1 MNHEY, CDR2 SVGAGI. Unmatched junction bases numbered 7, after V lost 8 bases and J lost 6 bases. CDR3 bases: TGTGCCAGCGGGGACAGGTTCTTGGATACGCAGTATTTT. This codes for CASGDRFLDTQYF.

The chain combines TRBV7-2 with TRBJ2-2, with D possibly TRBD1 on 6 matching bases. CDR1 SGHTA and CDR2 FQGNSA come from the germline V gene. The CDR3 is 15 amino acids. With 3 bases removed from V and 4 bases from J, the gap between germline ends came to 12 bases. The CDR3: CASSFDRSFTGELFF. CDR3 DNA sequence: TGTGCCAGCAGCTTCGACAGGTCGTTCACCGGGGAGCTGTTTTTT.

The rearrangement uses TRBV5-1 and TRBJ1-1; TRBD1 is a possible D gene (6 bases). Trimming removed 0 bases from V and 3 bases from J, with 12 bases in between. From germline, CDR1 is SGHRS and CDR2 YFSETQ. This CDR3 region has 15 residues. DNA of the CDR3: TGCGCCAGCAGCTTGGCTCCCGGGGGGCACACTGAAGCTTTCTTT. This sequence encodes CASSLAPGGHTEAFF.

The V call is TRBV6-5, the J call TRBJ1-2, with TRBD1 matching over 7 bases. The CDR3 covers 14 residues. CDR1 MNHEY and CDR2 SVGAGI come from the germline V gene. The trim removed 7 bases at V and 0 bases at J, leaving 5 bases unmatched. The CDR3 DNA sequence: TGTGCCAGCACTAGGACAGGCTCTAACTATGGCTACACCTTC. It codes for CASTRTGSNYGYTF.

The rearrangement uses TRBV29-1 and TRBJ2-1, with 7 bases identical to TRBD2. The CDR3 totals 14 residues. V lost 4 bases and J lost 6; bases outside the gene matches: 9. CDR1 and CDR2 from the germline V gene are SQVTM and ANQGSEA. The chain's CDR3 is CSVARGVLGNEQFF. CDR3 in DNA: TGCAGCGTTGCTCGGGGGGTATTAGGCAATGAGCAGTTCTTC.

DNA of the CDR3: TGTGCCAGCAGCCTACAGGGGCGGGACAATGAGCAGTTCTTC. It is translated as CASSLQGRDNEQFF. The chain carries TRBV7-6 and TRBJ2-1, with 7 nucleotides matching TRBD1. The germline V gene has CDR1 SGHVS and CDR2 FNYEAQ. The CDR3 is made up of 14 amino acids. J gave up 5 bases and V 5 bases, and 6 bases lay outside the gene matches. The whole variable domain, filled in from reference TRBV7-6 and TRBJ2-1, reads GAGVSQSPRYKVTKRGQDVALRCDPISGHVSLYWYRQALGQGPEFLTYFNYEAQQDKSGLPNDRFSAERPEGSISTLTIQRTEQRDSAMYRCASSLQGRDNEQFFGPGTRLTVL.

The genes are TRBV5-8 and TRBJ1-1; D may be TRBD1 (6 bases). This CDR3 contains 14 residues. V lost 0 bases to trimming and J lost 10 bases, with 16 bases between them. Per the germline V gene, CDR1 is SGHTS and CDR2 is YDEGEE. CDR3 coding DNA: TGTGCCAGCAGCTTGGCCTTCACGGGGGGGCTAGCTTTCTTT. Its translation is CASSLAFTGGLAFF.

The rearrangement links TRBV30 to TRBJ2-2; 11 bases map to TRBD2. V trimming: 3 bases; J trimming: 3 bases; junction bases outside the gene matches: 9. CDR1 is GTSNPN, CDR2 SVGIG, per germline (reference sequence). This CDR3 contains 17 residues. The chain's CDR3 is CAWSDNLAGGHTGELFF. CDR3 DNA: TGTGCCTGGAGCGACAACCTAGCGGGAGGCCACACCGGGGAGCTGTTTTTT.

CDR3 protein: CASSDSGGGNRNEQFF. The CDR3, as DNA: TGTGCCAGCAGTGACTCCGGAGGAGGGAATAGAAATGAGCAGTTCTTC. The chain joins TRBV25-1 to TRBJ2-1, with D perhaps TRBD2 (6 bases). Trimming removed 3 bases from V and 7 bases from J, with 19 bases in between. Germline values: CDR1 MGHDK, CDR2 SYGVNS. CDR3 length: 16 amino acids.

The chain recombines TRBV7-9 with TRBJ2-7; 8 bases fit TRBD2. The CDR3 runs to 16 residues. Germline CDR1 is SEHNR and CDR2 is FQNEAQ (reference sequence). The J segment lost 0 bases and the V segment lost 4 bases, leaving 8 bases of the junction unmatched. CDR3 in DNA: TGTGCCAGCAGCTCGGGGAGCGGGGGCTTCTCCTACGAGCAGTACTTC. Its translation: CASSSGSGGFSYEQYF.

V is TRBV5-4 and J is TRBJ2-5; D might be TRBD1 (5 bases). TRBJ2-7 explains the end of the DNA better; the J call may be wrong. From germline, CDR1 is SGHNT and CDR2 YYREEE (reference sequence). This CDR3 spans 13 amino acids. CDR3 protein: CASSLSRVHEQYF. CDR3 nucleotide sequence: TGTGCCAGCAGCTTGAGCAGGGTCCACGAGCAGTACTTC.

This chain connects TRBV7-9 to TRBJ1-1, with D possibly TRBD1 on 6 matching bases. Germline CDR1 and CDR2: SEHNR and FQNEAQ (reference sequence). The CDR3 contains 14 residues. Trimming stripped 5 bases from V and 6 bases from J, with 16 bases between. CDR3 DNA sequence: TGTGCCAGCAGCGTGAAGGGGGAAGGGTCTGAAGCTTTCTTT. Its translation is CASSVKGEGSEAFF. Full variable domain (outside the CDR3, taken from reference TRBV7-9 and TRBJ1-1): DTGVSQNPRHKITKRGQNVTFRCDPISEHNRLYWYRQTLGQGPEFLTYFQNEAQLEKSRLLSDRFSAERPKGSFSTLEIQRTEQGDSAMYLCASSVKGEGSEAFFGQGTRLTVV.

The chain is built from TRBV19 and TRBJ1-1; the D is unclear. Trimming removed 6 bases at V and 4 bases at J, with 12 bases between. Germline CDR1 and CDR2: LNHDA and SQIVND (reference sequence). CDR3 length: 13 residues. CDR3 DNA: TGTGCCAGTAGCCCTCGTGGGAGCACTGAAGCTTTCTTT. Protein sequence: CASSPRGSTEAFF.

Of note for this clone: The junction differs from germline at one of its ends, possibly a read error. The rearrangement links TRBV7-9 to TRBJ2-7; a weak D match, TRBD1 (7 bases). Germline CDR1 reads SEHNR; CDR2 reads FQNEAQ (reference sequence). The CDR3 extends over 14 amino acids. Here the CDR3 DNA reads TGTTCCAGCAGCTGGAGGGACAGTGCGTACGAGCAGTACTTC. Encoded protein: CSSSWRDSAYEQYF.

CDR3 loop: CASSKVVGTGGYEQYF. The CDR3 DNA reads as TGTGCCAGCAGCAAAGTAGTGGGGACAGGGGGCTACGAGCAGTACTTC. The gene calls are TRBV21-1 and TRBJ2-7; the D call in the table, TRBD1, was not verified against the DNA. TRBV21-1 is noted as a pseudogene. The length of the CDR3 is 16 residues.

This clone was seen a single time. V gene TRBV7-6 combines with J gene TRBJ2-5, with TRBD2 matching over 9 bases. The CDR3 spans 15 residues. Germline V lookup: CDR1 SGHVS, CDR2 FNYEAQ. V trimming: 1 base; J trimming: 2 bases; junction bases outside the gene matches: 2. The CDR3 DNA is TGTGCCAGCAGCTTAGGCGGGGGGGATCAAGAGACCCAGTACTTC. The encoded protein is CASSLGGGDQETQYF.

The rearrangement links TRBV7-9 to TRBJ1-5, with a tentative D call TRBD1 (5 bases). The germline V gene encodes CDR1 SEHNR and CDR2 FQNEAQ (reference sequence). The CDR3 is made up of 15 amino acids. Trimming removed 3 bases at V and 2 bases at J, with 11 bases between. The CDR3 region has the DNA TGTGCCAGCAGCTTCGGCCAAGGGGGCAATCAGCCCCAGCATTTT. This translates into CASSFGQGGNQPQHF.

The sample holds a few counts of this clone. J is TRBJ1-5 and V is TRBV19; tentative D call: TRBD1 (5 bases). Germline V gene sequence: CDR1 LNHDA, CDR2 SQIVND (reference sequence). V was clipped by 6 bases and J by 5 bases, with 11 bases between them. This CDR3 contains 13 residues. The CDR3 sequence: CASSPWGDQPQHF. In DNA, the CDR3 is TGTGCCAGTAGCCCCTGGGGCGATCAGCCCCAGCATTTT.

This clone was observed once. This chain links TRBV7-2 with TRBJ1-4; 9 nucleotides line up with TRBD1. Trimming at V came to 7 bases and at J to 8 bases, leaving 8 bases not matched to a gene. Per the germline V gene, CDR1 is SGHTA and CDR2 is FQGNSA. The CDR3 has 14 amino acids. The CDR3 is CASTAWTGDEKLFF. CDR3 nucleotides: TGTGCCAGCACCGCATGGACAGGGGACGAAAAACTGTTTTTT.

CDR3 nucleotide sequence: TGTGCCAGCAGTTTATTTCCGACTAGCGGGAGAGGAGAGCAGTTCTTC. Translation gives CASSLFPTSGRGEQFF. This chain uses TRBV27 with TRBJ2-1; 12 positions match TRBD2. Germline CDR1 MNHEY, CDR2 SMNVEV (reference sequence). The V segment lost 1 base and the J segment 10 bases; nucleotides outside the gene matches: 8. This CDR3 is 16 amino acids long.